Below are 8 T cell receptor beta chains sequenced from a single sample in a study of technical replicates of blood from several donors. Assay used: immunoSEQ multiplex PCR; TCRdb lists only in-frame clones, some missing. The table shows tens of thousands of clones, with around 94% occurring only once. Sequencing used T cells isolated from PBMCs. These receptors came from a human donor in good health.

The V and J genes are TRBV6-1 and TRBJ1-2, with D uncertain. Trimming cost V 2 bases and J 0 bases, with 7 bases left between them. Germline loops: CDR1 MNHNS, CDR2 SASEGT. The CDR3 spans 14 residues. The CDR3 DNA reads as TGTGCCAGCAGTGAAACAGCTGCTAACTATGGCTACACCTTC. Residues: CASSETAANYGYTF.

The chain links TRBV5-1 to TRBJ2-2; 10 bases fit TRBD2. V was clipped by 2 bases and J by 6 bases; unmatched bases: 4. The germline V gene has CDR1 SGHRS and CDR2 YFSETQ. The CDR3 has 15 residues. The CDR3 reads CASSFPSGSAGELFF. CDR3 DNA sequence: TGCGCCAGCAGCTTTCCTAGCGGGAGCGCCGGGGAGCTGTTTTTT.

V usage is TRBV27 and J usage is TRBJ2-5; 7 nucleotides match TRBD1. CDR3 size: 15 residues. V lost 8 bases, J lost 2 bases, and 11 bases stayed unmatched. Germline V lookup: CDR1 MNHEY, CDR2 SMNVEV (reference sequence). The CDR3 sequence: CASGQDRIHQETQYF. The CDR3, as DNA: TGTGCCAGCGGACAGGACAGGATCCATCAAGAGACCCAGTACTTC.

The CDR3 coding sequence is TGTGCCAGCAGCTTAGCAGAAGAGGGTCAGCCCCAGCATTTT. Its translation: CASSLAEEGQPQHF. The rearrangement joins TRBV11-2 to TRBJ1-5; D is uncertain. V was clipped by 1 base and J by 6 bases, with 10 bases between them. The length of the CDR3 is 14 residues. Germline values: CDR1 SGHAT, CDR2 FQNNGV.

The chain recombines TRBV4-1 with TRBJ2-5, with 7 bases matching TRBD1. V lost 0 bases, J lost 2 bases, and 6 bases stayed unmatched. The germline V gene has CDR1 MGHRA and CDR2 YSYEKL. This CDR3 spans 16 amino acids. In nucleotides, the CDR3 is TGCGCCAGCAGCCAAGAAGGGGGCTCGAGACAAGAGACCCAGTACTTC. It codes for CASSQEGGSRQETQYF.

The chain carries TRBV27 and TRBJ2-7, with 9 bases identical to TRBD2. The germline V gene encodes CDR1 MNHEY and CDR2 SMNVEV (reference sequence). This CDR3 has 16 amino acids. The ends lost 2 bases at V and 4 bases at J; junction bases unmatched: 9. CDR3 sequence: CASSLVIQRGAYEQYF. In DNA, the CDR3 is TGTGCCAGCAGTTTAGTAATCCAGCGGGGGGCATACGAGCAGTACTTC.

CDR3 DNA sequence: TGTGCCAGCAGCTCGTGGAGGCACTATGGCTACACCTTC. Translating gives CASSSWRHYGYTF. The chain links TRBV11-3 to TRBJ1-2; D gene ambiguous. The CDR3 length is 13 residues. Germline CDR1 reads SGHNT; CDR2 reads YENEEA. Trimming cost V 4 bases and J 3 bases, with 9 bases left between them.

This chain joins TRBV6-1 and TRBJ2-5; TRBD2 aligns across 11 bases. With 10 bases clipped from V and 7 bases from J, the junction kept 14 bases outside the gene matches. Germline V gene lookup returns CDR1 MNHNS and CDR2 SASEGT. This CDR3 spans 15 amino acids. CDR3 nucleotide sequence: TGTGCCACCAAGATTATAGCGGGGGGGCCCGTGACCCAGTACTTC. Encoded protein: CATKIIAGGPVTQYF.